This TCR beta chain was retrieved from a study of lung T cells in sarcoidosis with Löfgren's syndrome. Overall study context: Analyses focused on Löfgren's syndrome patients.

TCRdb recomputed calls from the reads with MiXCR, one row per CDR3 protein. The sample lists 60,000 to 70,000 distinct CDR3 sequences, approximately 21% occurring once. Germline CDR1 DFQATT, CDR2 SNEGSKA (reference sequence). Trimming removed 3 bases from V and 2 bases from J, with 23 bases in between. The CDR3 totals 18 residues. This clonotype showed up many times. The antigen is not known. Study-level findings and limits: Versus controls, Löfgren's syndrome patients reportedly showed TRAV12-1 and TRBV2 as most expanded. These T cells were suggested, not shown, to recognize a putative antigen. Multiple Löfgren's syndrome patients reportedly shared TRAV12-1 and TRBV2 CDR3 motifs, suggesting public CD4+ TCRs.

This TCR came from a human donor with sarcoidosis (Löfgren's syndrome or another form), or a control subject (not recorded which). This chain joins TRBV20-1 and TRBJ2-4, with D perhaps TRBD2 (6 bases). Sequenced input: CD4+ T cells from PBMCs. CDR3 residues: CSASSTDAPGETKNIQYF. The CDR3 DNA follows: TGCAGTGCTAGTTCGACAGACGCTCCGGGGGAGACCAAAAACATTCAGTACTTC.